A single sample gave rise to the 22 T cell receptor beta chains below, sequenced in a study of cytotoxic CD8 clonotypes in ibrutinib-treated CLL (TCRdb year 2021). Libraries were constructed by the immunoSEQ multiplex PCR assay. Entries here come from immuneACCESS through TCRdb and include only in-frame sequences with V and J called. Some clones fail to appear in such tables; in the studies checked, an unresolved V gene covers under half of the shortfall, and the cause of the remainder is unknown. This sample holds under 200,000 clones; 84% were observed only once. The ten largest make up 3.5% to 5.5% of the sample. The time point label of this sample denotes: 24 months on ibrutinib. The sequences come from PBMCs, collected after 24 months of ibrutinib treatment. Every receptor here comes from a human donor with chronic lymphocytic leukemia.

The CDR3: CASTRDRNYGYTF. For the CDR3, the DNA is TGTGCCAGCACCCGAGACAGGAACTATGGCTACACCTTC. J is TRBJ1-2 and V is TRBV6-6, with D maybe TRBD1 (6 bases). The length of the CDR3 is 13 residues. The germline CDR1 and CDR2 sequences are MNHNY and SVGAGI (reference sequence). Trimming removed 7 bases from V and 2 bases from J, with 11 bases in between.

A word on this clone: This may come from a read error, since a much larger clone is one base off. CDR3 sequence reads: CASSLTGGSTEAFF. The CDR3 bases are TGTGCCAGCAGCTTGACAGGGGGGAGCACTGAAGCTTTCTTT. The chain couples TRBV5-5 to TRBJ1-1; 8 nucleotides align to TRBD1. This CDR3 is built from 14 residues. Germline trimming cut 1 base from V and 4 bases from J; bases unmatched to any gene: 3. Germline values: CDR1 SGHKS, CDR2 YYEKEE (reference sequence).

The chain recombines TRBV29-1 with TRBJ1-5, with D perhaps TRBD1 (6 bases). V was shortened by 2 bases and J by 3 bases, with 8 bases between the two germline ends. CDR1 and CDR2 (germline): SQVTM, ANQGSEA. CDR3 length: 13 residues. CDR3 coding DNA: TGCAGCGTTGAAACAGGGCTCAATCAGCCCCAGCATTTT. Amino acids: CSVETGLNQPQHF.

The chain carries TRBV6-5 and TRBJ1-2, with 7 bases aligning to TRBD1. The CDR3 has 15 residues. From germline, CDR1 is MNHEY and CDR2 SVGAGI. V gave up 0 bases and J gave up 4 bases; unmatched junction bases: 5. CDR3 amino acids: CASSYSRTGFYGYTF. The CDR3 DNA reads TGTGCCAGCAGTTACTCTCGGACAGGATTCTATGGCTACACCTTC.

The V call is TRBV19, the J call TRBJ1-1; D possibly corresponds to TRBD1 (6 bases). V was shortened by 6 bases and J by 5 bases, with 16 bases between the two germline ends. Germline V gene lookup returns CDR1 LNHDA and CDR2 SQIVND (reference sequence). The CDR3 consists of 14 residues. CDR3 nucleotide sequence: TGTGCCAGTAGAGAATCCAGGGGTCGGACTGAAGCTTTCTTT. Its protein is CASRESRGRTEAFF.

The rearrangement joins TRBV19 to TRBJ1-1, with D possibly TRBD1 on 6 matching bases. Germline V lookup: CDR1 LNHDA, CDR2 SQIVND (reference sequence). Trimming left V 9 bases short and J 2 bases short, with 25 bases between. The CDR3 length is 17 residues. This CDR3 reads CASRKQGGPLGNTEAFF. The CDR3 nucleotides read TGTGCCAGCAGGAAACAGGGTGGCCCCCTTGGTAACACTGAAGCTTTCTTT.

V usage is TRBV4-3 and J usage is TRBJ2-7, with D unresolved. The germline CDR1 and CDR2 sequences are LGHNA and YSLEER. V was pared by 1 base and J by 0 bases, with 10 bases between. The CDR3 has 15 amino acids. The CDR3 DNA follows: TGCGCCAGCAGCCAAGGGCTGGTCGTCTCCTACGAGCAGTACTTC. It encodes CASSQGLVVSYEQYF.

The CDR3 spells CASSQERTSGRADTQYF. CDR3 bases: TGCGCCAGCAGCCAAGAGAGGACTAGCGGGAGAGCAGATACGCAGTATTTT. This chain uses TRBV4-3 with TRBJ2-3; TRBD2 matches 13 bases. The V gene's germline CDR1 is LGHNA and CDR2 YSLEER. The CDR3 is 17 amino acids. Trimming cost V 0 bases and J 4 bases; bases outside gene matches: 4.

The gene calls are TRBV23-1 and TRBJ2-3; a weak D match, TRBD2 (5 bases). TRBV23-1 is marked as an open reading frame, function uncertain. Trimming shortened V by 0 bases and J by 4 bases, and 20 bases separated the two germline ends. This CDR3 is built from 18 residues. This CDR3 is CASSQSPEDPEGADTQYF. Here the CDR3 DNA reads TGCGCCAGCAGTCAATCGCCCGAGGACCCTGAGGGCGCAGATACGCAGTATTTT.

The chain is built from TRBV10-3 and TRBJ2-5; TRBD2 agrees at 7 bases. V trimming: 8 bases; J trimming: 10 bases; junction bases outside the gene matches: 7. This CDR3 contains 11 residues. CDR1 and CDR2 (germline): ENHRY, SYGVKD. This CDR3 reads CAIGRGSDQYF. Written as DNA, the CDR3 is TGTGCCATCGGGAGGGGCAGCGACCAGTACTTC.

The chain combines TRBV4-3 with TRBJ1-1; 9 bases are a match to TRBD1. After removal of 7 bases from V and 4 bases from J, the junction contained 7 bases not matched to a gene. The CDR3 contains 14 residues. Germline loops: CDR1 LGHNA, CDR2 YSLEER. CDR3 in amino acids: CASTSGTGITEAFF. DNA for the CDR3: TGCGCCAGCACCTCCGGGACAGGGATCACTGAAGCTTTCTTT.

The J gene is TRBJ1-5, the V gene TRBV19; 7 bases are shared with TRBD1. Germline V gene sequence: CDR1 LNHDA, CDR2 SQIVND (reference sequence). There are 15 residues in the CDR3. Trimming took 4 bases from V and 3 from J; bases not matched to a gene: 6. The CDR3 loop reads CASSTPGQYNQPQHF. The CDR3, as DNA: TGTGCCAGTAGTACACCGGGACAGTACAATCAGCCCCAGCATTTT.

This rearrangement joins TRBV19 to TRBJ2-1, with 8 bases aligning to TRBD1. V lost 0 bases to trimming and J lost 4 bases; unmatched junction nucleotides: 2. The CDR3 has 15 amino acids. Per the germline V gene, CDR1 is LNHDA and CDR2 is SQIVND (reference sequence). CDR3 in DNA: TGTGCCAGTAGTATAGACAGGGGGCGTTACAATGAGCAGTTCTTC. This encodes CASSIDRGRYNEQFF.

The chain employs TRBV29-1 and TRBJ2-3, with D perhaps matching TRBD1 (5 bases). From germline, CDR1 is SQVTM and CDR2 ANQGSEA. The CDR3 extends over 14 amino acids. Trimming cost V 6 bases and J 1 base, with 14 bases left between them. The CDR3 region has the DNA TGCAGCGTCGTCAGGGATACTCGCACAGATACGCAGTATTTT. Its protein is CSVVRDTRTDTQYF.

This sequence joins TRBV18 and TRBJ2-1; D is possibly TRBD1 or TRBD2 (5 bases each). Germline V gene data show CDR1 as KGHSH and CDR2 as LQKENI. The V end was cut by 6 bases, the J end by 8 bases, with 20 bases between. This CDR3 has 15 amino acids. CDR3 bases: TGTGCCAGCTCGGCGATCGGGACCTCCTTGTATGAGCAGTTCTTC. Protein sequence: CASSAIGTSLYEQFF. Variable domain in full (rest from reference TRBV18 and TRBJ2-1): NAGVMQNPRHLVRRRGQEARLRCSPMKGHSHVYWYRQLPEEGLKFMVYLQKENIIDESGMPKERFSAEFPKEGPSILRIQQVVRGDSAAYFCASSAIGTSLYEQFFGPGTRLTVL.

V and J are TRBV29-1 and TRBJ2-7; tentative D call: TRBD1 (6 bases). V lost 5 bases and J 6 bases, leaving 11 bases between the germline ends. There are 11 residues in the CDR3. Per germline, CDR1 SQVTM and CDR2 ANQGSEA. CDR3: CSVWSGVEQYF. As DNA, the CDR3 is TGCAGCGTTTGGTCAGGGGTCGAGCAGTACTTC.

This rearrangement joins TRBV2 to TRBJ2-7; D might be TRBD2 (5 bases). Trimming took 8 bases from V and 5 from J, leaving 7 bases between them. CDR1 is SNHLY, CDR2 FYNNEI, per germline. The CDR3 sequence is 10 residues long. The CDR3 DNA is TGTGCCAGCGGGCGGGACGAGCAGTACTTC. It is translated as CASGRDEQYF.

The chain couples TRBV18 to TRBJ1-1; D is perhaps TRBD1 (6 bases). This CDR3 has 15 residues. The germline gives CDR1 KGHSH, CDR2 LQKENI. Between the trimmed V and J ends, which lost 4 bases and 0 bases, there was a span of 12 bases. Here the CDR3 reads CASSRPGHLNTEAFF. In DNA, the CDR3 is TGTGCCAGCTCACGACCGGGACACCTGAACACTGAAGCTTTCTTT. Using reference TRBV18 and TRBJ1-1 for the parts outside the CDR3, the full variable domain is NAGVMQNPRHLVRRRGQEARLRCSPMKGHSHVYWYRQLPEEGLKFMVYLQKENIIDESGMPKERFSAEFPKEGPSILRIQQVVRGDSAAYFCASSRPGHLNTEAFFGQGTRLTVV.

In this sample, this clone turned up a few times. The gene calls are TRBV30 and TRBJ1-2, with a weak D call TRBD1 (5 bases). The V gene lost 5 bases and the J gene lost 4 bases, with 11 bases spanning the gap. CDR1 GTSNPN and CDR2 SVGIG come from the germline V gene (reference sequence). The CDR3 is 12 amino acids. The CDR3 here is CAWARQLYGYTF. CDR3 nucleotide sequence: TGTGCCTGGGCCCGACAGCTCTATGGCTACACCTTC.

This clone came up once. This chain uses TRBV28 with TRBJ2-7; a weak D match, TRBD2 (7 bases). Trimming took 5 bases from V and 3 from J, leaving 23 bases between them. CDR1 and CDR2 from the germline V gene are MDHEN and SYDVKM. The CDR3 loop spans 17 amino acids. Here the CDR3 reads CASSPHLGGGSIYEQYF. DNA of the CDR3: TGTGCCAGCAGTCCACACCTAGGGGGGGGGAGCATCTACGAGCAGTACTTC. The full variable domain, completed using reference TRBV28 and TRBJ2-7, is DVKVTQSSRYLVKRTGEKVFLECVQDMDHENMFWYRQDPGLGLRLIYFSYDVKMKEKGDIPEGYSVSREKKERFSLILESASTNQTSMYLCASSPHLGGGSIYEQYFGPGTRLTVT.

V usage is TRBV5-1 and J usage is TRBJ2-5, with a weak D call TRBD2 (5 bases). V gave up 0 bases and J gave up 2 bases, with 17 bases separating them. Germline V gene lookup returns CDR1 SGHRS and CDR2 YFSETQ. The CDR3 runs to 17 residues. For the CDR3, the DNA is TGCGCCAGCAGCTTGGGGTTGAAGAGCGGATCGCAAGAGACCCAGTACTTC. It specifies CASSLGLKSGSQETQYF.

The CDR3, as DNA: TGTGCCAGCAGTGACGGCAGGGTGGGGAGCAATGAGCAGTTCTTC. The encoded protein is CASSDGRVGSNEQFF. The chain joins TRBV6-1 to TRBJ2-1, with D perhaps matching TRBD1 or TRBD2 (5 bases each). Germline-derived CDR1 and CDR2 are MNHNS and SASEGT. The CDR3 spans 15 residues. The germline V and J ends were trimmed by 3 bases and 6 bases, with 15 bases remaining between them.